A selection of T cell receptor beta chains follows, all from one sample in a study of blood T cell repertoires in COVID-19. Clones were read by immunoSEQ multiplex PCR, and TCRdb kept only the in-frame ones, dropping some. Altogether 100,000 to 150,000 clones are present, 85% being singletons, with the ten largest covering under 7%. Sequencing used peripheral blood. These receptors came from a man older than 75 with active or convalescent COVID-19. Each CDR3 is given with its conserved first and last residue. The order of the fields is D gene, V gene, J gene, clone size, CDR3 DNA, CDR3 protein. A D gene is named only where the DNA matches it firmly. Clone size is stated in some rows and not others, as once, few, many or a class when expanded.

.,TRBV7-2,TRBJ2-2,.,TGTGCCAGCAGCCTGACCCCGGGTGGAACCGGGGAGCTGTTTTTT,CASSLTPGGTGELFF
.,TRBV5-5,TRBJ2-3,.,TGTGCCAGCAGCCCGTCGGCGGAGGCAGATACGCAGTATTTT,CASSPSAEADTQYF
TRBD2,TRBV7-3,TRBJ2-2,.,TGTGCCAGCAGCCCGGGACTAAACACCGGGGAGCTGTTTTTT,CASSPGLNTGELFF
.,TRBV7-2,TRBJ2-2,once,TGTGCCAGCAGCTCCTCGGTAGCGTCCGCGAACACCGGGGAGCTGTTTTTT,CASSSSVASANTGELFF
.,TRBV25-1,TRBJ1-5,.,TGTGCCAGCCCTCCCCAGCGGCCCCAGCATTTT,CASPPQRPQHF
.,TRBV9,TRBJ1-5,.,TGTGCCAGCAGCGTAGATCGTTCCGATCAGCCCCAGCATTTT,CASSVDRSDQPQHF
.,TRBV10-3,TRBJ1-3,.,TGTGCCATCAATACCGGGACAAACTTTGGAAACACCATATATTTT,CAINTGTNFGNTIYF
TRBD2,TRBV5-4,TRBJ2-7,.,TGTGCCAGCAGCACAATAGCGGGAGGATCCTCCTACGAGCAGTACTTC,CASSTIAGGSSYEQYF
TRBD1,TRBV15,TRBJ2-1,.,TGTGCCACCAGGTCAGGACAGGGGGCCGATCCGTACAATGAGCAGTTCTTC,CATRSGQGADPYNEQFF
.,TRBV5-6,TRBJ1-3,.,TGTGCCAGCAGCTTGTCGGCAGGGATTAGAAACACCATATATTTT,CASSLSAGIRNTIYF
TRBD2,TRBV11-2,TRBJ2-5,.,TGTGCCAGCAGCCCTCTGTGGGGGGGAAAGACCCAGTACTTC,CASSPLWGGKTQYF
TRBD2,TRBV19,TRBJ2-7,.,TGTGCCAGTAGTTCCGTAGCGGGGGCCGACCTAGTTCCTCCCTACGAGCAGTACTTC,CASSSVAGADLVPPYEQYF
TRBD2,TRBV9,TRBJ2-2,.,TGTGCCAGCAGCGTAACAACTAGCGGACTCTACACCGGGGAGCTGTTTTTT,CASSVTTSGLYTGELFF
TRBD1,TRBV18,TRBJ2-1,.,TGTGCCAGCTCAGTCCAAAAGGGGGCCTATGAGCAGTTCTTC,CASSVQKGAYEQFF
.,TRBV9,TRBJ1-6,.,TGTGCCAGCAGCGTCGATCCCCTTGGGGGGTCACCCCTCCACTTT,CASSVDPLGGSPLHF
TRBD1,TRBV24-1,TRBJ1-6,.,TGTGCCACCAGACCGGGACAGAGATTTTCACCCCTCCACTTT,CATRPGQRFSPLHF
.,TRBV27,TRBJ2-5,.,TGTGCCAGCAGTTTTACCGGGGGATGGGAGACCCAGTACTTC,CASSFTGGWETQYF
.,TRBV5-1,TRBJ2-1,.,TGCGCCAGCATGAGGTGGTCGGAACTCTACAATGAGCAGTTCTTC,CASMRWSELYNEQFF
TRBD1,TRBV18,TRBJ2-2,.,TGTGCCAGCTCACCCCGGGACAGTCCCACCGGGGAGCTGTTTTTT,CASSPRDSPTGELFF